Detailed here is one T cell receptor beta chain. No antigen is known for it. Per-nucleotide qualities are absent, and no much larger clonotype sits a single base away. The ImmunoSEQ Assay (Adaptive Biotechnologies) was used to immunosequence the CDR3 regions of the TCR beta chain. In the authors' own workflow: The ImmunoSEQ Analyzer platform was used to export TCRB rearrangements, read counts, read proportions and gene usage. T-cell clonality was computed as 1 minus Pielou's evenness on productive rearrangements. In the clonal space homeostasis analysis, clonotypes were binned as rare, small, medium, large or hyperexpanded (0.01 to 1 of the repertoire). TCR productive clonality was compared across immune clusters C1, C2 and C3 using the Wilcoxon rank sum test. Not all clones reach the TCRdb copy of this immuneACCESS table, which keeps in-frame sequences only. Checked studies attribute under half of the gap to unresolved V genes and leave the rest unexplained. V, J and clone size were drawn from that table, and D and trimming were deduced from the DNA. The sample table lists about 5,900 clones, 55% to 75% of them with a count of one. In total, the top ten clones hold 15% of the sample.

Specimens were post-treatment primary, local recurrence and metastasis tumors from poor-prognosis patients. The sample comes from a study of the immune and genomic landscape of osteosarcoma (dated by TCRdb to about 2020). In the study overall: A total of about 50 pediatric and adult patients with high-grade osteosarcoma made up the overall cohort, and the median age at diagnosis was approximately 27 years (range roughly 5-90). A few patients contributed two samples from the same tumor site. The cohort was enriched for poor-risk disease, as unfavorable pathologic response to standard therapy was shown in more than 71% of the cohort and approximately 69% of the cohort were deceased. To characterize the osteosarcoma immunogenomic landscape, the TCR sequencing results were combined with transcriptome, protein array and immunostaining data. The goal of the study was to explain why immune checkpoint inhibitors have shown limited clinical activity in osteosarcoma. The study profiled osteosarcoma specimens with whole genome, RNA and T-cell receptor sequencing plus immunohistochemistry and reverse phase protein arrays to define immunogenic potential. In the overall cohort, about 57% of patients were male, and approximately 80% had localized disease at diagnosis. What the research found in general, with its limitations: Along with the frozen tumor specimens, matched blood was collected from just a couple of patients. Higher TCR productive clonality was observed in the immune-hot C3 cluster than in the cold C1 cluster, although TCR productive clonality remained low overall. Clonality benchmarks were derived from external normal skin and healthy peripheral blood data rather than from matched normal tissue. Overall, productive TCR clonality was low, with an average of 0.09 and a maximum of 0.3, which suggests limited T-cell clonal expansion. Sample size was not determined by any statistical method, because osteosarcoma is rare and every possible sample was collected. In five cases, a single hyperexpanded clone dominated the repertoire, and each of these five cases had fewer than 100 T-cell clonotypes.

The receptor comes from a human donor with osteosarcoma. Sequencing was performed on osteosarcoma tumor tissue from the lung.

CDR3 protein: CASSPFGMGDGYTF. Here is the DNA: TGCGCCAGCAGCCCGTTCGGGATGGGCGATGGCTACACCTTC. The V and J genes are TRBV4-1 and TRBJ1-2; the D gene cannot be resolved reliably. CDR1 and CDR2 (MGHRA, YSYEKL) derive from the germline V gene. The trim is 4 bases for V and 6 bases for J, with a gap of 15 bases between the germline ends. Its CDR3 holds 14 amino acids, cysteine through phenylalanine. Only CDR3 DNA is held: 42 bases, read in frame from base 1.